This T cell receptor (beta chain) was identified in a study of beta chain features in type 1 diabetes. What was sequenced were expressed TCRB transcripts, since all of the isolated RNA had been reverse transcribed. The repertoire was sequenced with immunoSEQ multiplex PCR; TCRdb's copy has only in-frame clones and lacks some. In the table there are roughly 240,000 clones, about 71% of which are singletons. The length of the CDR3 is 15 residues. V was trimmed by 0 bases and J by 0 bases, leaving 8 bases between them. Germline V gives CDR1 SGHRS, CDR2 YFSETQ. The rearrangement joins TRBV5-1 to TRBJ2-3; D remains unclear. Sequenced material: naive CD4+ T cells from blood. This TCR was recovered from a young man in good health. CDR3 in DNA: TGCGCCAGCAGCTTGGGCGTAACTAGCACAGATACGCAGTATTTT. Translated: CASSLGVTSTDTQYF.